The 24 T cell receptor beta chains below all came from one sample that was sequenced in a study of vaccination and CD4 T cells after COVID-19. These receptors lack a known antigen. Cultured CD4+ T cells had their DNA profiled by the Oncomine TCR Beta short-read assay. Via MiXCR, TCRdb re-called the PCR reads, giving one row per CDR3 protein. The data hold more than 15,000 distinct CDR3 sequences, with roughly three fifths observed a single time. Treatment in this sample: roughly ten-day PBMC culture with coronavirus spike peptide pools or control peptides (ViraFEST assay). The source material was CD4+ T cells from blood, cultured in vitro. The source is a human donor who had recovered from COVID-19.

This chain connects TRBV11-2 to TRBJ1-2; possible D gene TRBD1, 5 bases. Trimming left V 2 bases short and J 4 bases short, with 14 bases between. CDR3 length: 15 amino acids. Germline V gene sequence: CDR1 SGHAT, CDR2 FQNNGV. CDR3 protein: CASSLRSRAFYGYTF. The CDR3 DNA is TGTGCCAGCAGCTTACGGTCCAGGGCCTTCTATGGCTACACCTTC.

The CDR3 DNA is TGTGCCTATTCGAGGGGAAGTAATCAGCCCCAGCATTTT. This codes for CAYSRGSNQPQHF. The chain joins TRBV30 to TRBJ1-5; tentatively, D is TRBD1 (5 bases). The CDR3 loop spans 13 amino acids. CDR1 GTSNPN and CDR2 SVGIG come from the germline V gene (reference sequence). V was cut by 7 bases and J by 4 bases, with 14 bases left in between.

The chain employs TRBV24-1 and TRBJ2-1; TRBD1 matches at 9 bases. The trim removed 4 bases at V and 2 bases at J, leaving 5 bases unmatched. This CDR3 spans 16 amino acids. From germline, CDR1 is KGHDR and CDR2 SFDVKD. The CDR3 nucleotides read TGTGCCACCAGTGACTGGGGACAGGGCCCCTACAATGAGCAGTTCTTC. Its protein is CATSDWGQGPYNEQFF.

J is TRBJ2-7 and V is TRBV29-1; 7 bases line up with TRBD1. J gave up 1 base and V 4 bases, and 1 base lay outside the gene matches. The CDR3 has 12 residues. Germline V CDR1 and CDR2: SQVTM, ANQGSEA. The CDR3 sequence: CSVVQGSYEQYF. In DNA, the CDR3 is TGCAGCGTTGTACAGGGGTCCTACGAGCAGTACTTC.

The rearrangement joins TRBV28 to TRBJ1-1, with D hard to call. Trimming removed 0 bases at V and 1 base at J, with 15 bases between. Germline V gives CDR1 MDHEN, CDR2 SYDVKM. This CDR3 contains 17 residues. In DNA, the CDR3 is TGTGCCAGCAGTTTATGGTGGGCTTTCTACCAGAACACTGAAGCTTTCTTT. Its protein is CASSLWWAFYQNTEAFF.

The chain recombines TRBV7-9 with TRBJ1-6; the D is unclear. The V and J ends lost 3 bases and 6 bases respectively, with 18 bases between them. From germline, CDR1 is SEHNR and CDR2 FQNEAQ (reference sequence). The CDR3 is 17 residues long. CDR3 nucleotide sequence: TGTGCCAGCAGCTTCCCCGACCGAGTCCGGACTAATTCACCCCTCCACTTT. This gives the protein CASSFPDRVRTNSPLHF.

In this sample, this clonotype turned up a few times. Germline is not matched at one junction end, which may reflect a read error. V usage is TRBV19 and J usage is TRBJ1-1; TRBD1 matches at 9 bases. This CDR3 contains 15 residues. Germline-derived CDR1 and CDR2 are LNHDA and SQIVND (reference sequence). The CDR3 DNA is TGTGCCAGTAGTAAACAGGGGGCCGTATGGACTGAAGCTCTCTTT. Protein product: CASSKQGAVWTEALF.

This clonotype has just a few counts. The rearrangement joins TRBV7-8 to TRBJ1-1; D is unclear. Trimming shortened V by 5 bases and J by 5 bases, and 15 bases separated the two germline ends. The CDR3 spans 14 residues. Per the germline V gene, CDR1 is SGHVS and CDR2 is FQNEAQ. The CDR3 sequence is CASSPRASLTEAFF. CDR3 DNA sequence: TGTGCCAGCAGCCCCAGAGCATCATTAACTGAAGCTTTCTTT.

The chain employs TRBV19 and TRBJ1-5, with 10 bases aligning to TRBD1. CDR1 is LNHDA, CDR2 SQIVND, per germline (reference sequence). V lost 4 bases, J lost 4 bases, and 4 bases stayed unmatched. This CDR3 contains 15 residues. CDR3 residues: CASSRQGAWNQPQHF. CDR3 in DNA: TGTGCCAGTAGTAGACAGGGGGCATGGAATCAGCCCCAGCATTTT.

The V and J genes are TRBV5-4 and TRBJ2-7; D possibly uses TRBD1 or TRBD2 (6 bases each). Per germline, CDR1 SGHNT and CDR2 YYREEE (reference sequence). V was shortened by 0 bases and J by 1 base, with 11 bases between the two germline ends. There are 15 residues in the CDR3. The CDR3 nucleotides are TGTGCCAGCAGCTTGGGAGGGGGGTGGTCCTACGAGCAGTACTTC. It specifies CASSLGGGWSYEQYF. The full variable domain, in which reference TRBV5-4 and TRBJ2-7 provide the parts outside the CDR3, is ETGVTQSPTHLIKTRGQQVTLRCSSQSGHNTVSWYQQALGQGPQFIFQYYREEENGRGNFPPRFSGLQFPNYSSELNVNALELDDSALYLCASSLGGGWSYEQYFGPGTRLTVT.

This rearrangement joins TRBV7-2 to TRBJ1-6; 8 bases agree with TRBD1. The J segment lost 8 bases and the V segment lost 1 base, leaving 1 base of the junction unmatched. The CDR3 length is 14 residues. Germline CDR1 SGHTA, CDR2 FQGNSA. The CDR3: CASSLDRGYSPLHF. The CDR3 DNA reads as TGTGCCAGCAGCTTAGACAGGGGGTATTCACCCCTCCACTTT. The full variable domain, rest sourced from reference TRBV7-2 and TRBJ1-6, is GAGVSQSPSNKVTEKGKDVELRCDPISGHTALYWYRQSLGQGLEFLIYFQGNSAPDKSGLPSDRFSAERTGGSVSTLTIQRTQQEDSAVYLCASSLDRGYSPLHFGNGTRLTVT.

In DNA form, the CDR3 reads TGTGCCAGCAGTGGGGGACCGAGCTCTGGGGCCAACGTCCTGACTTTC. This sequence encodes CASSGGPSSGANVLTF. The gene calls are TRBV27 and TRBJ2-6; the D gene could be TRBD1 or TRBD2 (5 bases each). The CDR3 extends over 16 amino acids. Germline CDR1 is MNHEY and CDR2 is SMNVEV (reference sequence). Trimming took 5 bases from V and 0 from J, leaving 11 bases between them.

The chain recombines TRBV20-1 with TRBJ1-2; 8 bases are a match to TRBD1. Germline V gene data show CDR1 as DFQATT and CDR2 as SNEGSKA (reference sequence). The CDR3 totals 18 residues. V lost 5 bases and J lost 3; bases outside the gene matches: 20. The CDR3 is CSAFTLRGWDRPDYGYTF. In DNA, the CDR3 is TGCAGTGCTTTTACCCTGAGGGGGTGGGACAGGCCAGACTATGGCTACACCTTC.

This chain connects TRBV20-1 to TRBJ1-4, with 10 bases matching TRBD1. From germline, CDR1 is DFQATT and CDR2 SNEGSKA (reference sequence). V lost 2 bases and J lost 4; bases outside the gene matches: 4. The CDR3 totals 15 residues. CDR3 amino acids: CSARRRDRGNEKLFF. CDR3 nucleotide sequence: TGCAGTGCTAGACGCCGGGACAGGGGTAATGAAAAACTGTTTTTT.

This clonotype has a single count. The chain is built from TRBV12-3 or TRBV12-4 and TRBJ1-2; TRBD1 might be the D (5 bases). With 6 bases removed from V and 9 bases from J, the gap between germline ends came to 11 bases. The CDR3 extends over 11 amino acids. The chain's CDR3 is CASSSGTSYTF. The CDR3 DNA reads TGTGCCAGCAGCTCAGGGACCAGCTACACCTTC.

The CDR3 DNA sequence: TGTGCCAGCAGCTTAACAAGCATAAGCTATGGCTACACCTTC. Translation: CASSLTSISYGYTF. The chain carries TRBV7-9 and TRBJ1-2; D is unclear. The CDR3 contains 14 residues. V dropped 2 bases and J dropped 4 bases, with 11 bases sitting between them. The germline V gene encodes CDR1 SEHNR and CDR2 FQNEAQ (reference sequence).

The CDR3 here is CASSLQGGDQPQHF. The CDR3 DNA reads TGTGCCAGCAGTTTGCAGGGGGGGGATCAGCCCCAGCATTTT. This chain connects TRBV12-3 or TRBV12-4 to TRBJ1-5; 7 bases map to TRBD1. This CDR3 spans 14 amino acids. The V segment lost 3 bases and the J segment 5 bases; nucleotides outside the gene matches: 4.

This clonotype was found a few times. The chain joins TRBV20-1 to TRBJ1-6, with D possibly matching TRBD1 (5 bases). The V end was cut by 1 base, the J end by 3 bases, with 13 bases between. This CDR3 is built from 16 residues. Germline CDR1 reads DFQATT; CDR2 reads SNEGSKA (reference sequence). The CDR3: CSARGLSGNYNSPLHF. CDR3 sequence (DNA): TGCAGTGCTAGAGGCTTATCAGGGAACTATAATTCACCCCTCCACTTT.

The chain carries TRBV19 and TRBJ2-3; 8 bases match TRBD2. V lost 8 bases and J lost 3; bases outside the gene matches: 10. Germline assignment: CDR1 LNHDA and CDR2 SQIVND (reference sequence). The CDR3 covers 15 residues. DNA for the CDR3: TGTGCCAGTGGGATATCGGCTAGCGGGACAGATACGCAGTATTTT. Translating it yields CASGISASGTDTQYF.

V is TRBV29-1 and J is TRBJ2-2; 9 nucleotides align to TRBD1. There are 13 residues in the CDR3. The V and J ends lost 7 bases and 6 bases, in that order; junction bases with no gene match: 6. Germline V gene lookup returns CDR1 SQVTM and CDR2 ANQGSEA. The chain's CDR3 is CSAGQGRSGELFF. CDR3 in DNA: TGCAGCGCTGGACAGGGGAGGTCCGGGGAGCTGTTTTTT.

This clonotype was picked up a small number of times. The CDR3 loop is CASISGTGEDQPQHF. CDR3 nucleotide sequence: TGTGCCAGCATATCCGGGACAGGGGAAGATCAGCCCCAGCATTTT. The rearrangement links TRBV6-2 or TRBV6-3 to TRBJ1-5; 10 bases line up with TRBD1. The germline V gene encodes CDR1 MNHEY and CDR2 SVGEGT. J was trimmed by 5 bases and V by 7 bases; bases with no gene match: 8. The CDR3 contains 15 residues.

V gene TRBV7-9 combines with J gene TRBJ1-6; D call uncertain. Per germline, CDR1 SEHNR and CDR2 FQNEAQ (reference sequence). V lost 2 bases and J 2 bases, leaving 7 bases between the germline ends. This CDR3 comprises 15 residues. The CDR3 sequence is CASSLQGTYNSPLHF. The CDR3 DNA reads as TGTGCCAGCAGCTTACAAGGAACCTATAATTCACCCCTCCACTTT.

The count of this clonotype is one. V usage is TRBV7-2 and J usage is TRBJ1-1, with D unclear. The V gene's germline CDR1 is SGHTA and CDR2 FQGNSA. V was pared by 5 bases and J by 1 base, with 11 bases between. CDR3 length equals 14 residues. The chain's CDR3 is CASSPSTANTEAFF. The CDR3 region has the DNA TGTGCCAGCAGCCCCTCTACAGCGAACACTGAAGCTTTCTTT.

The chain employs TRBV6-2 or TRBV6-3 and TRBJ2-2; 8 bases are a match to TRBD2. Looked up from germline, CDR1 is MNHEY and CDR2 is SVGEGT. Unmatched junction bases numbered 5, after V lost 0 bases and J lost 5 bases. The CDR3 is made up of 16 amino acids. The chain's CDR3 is CASSYSSASGTGELFF. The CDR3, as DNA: TGTGCCAGCAGTTACTCGAGTGCTAGCGGGACCGGGGAGCTGTTTTTT.